These 19 T cell receptor beta chains originate from one sample sequenced in a study of T cell responses to AZD1222 COVID-19 vaccine (dated by TCRdb to about 2021). The library was generated by the immunoSEQ multiplex PCR assay. TCRdb took this table from immuneACCESS and kept in-frame rearrangements with V and J called. Such tables lack part of the clones; where checked against another copy, unresolved V genes explain under half of the gap, and the rest is unexplained. The sample has more than 95,000 clones on record, more than 75% of them singletons. The ten top clones hold about 9.1% of the sample. The sample's time point label, in plain terms: baseline before first vaccination. Sequencing used peripheral blood, obtained on day 0 of AZD1222 vaccination. The receptors were gathered from an adult in good health.

The V call is TRBV27, the J call TRBJ1-3; D is unresolved. Germline CDR1 and CDR2: MNHEY and SMNVEV (reference sequence). V was pared by 4 bases and J by 1 base, with 11 bases between. This CDR3 contains 15 residues. The CDR3 nucleotides read TGTGCCAGCAGTTCCCTGGGCGGATCTGGAAACACCATATATTTT. Translating gives CASSSLGGSGNTIYF.

The V and J genes are TRBV7-9 and TRBJ1-4, with 8 bases lining up with TRBD1. The CDR3 is made up of 16 amino acids. Germline CDR1 and CDR2: SEHNR and FQNEAQ (reference sequence). The V segment lost 5 bases and the J segment 4 bases; nucleotides outside the gene matches: 9. CDR3 nucleotides: TGTGCCAGCAGCCTTCTCACAGGGGGGTTTAATGAAAAACTGTTTTTT. It yields the protein CASSLLTGGFNEKLFF.

This clone was found a few times. The V and J genes are TRBV6-1 and TRBJ1-5, with D uncertain. Germline V gives CDR1 MNHNS, CDR2 SASEGT. The CDR3 is 16 amino acids. Trimming left V 3 bases short and J 0 bases short, with 12 bases between. The CDR3 nucleotides are TGTGCCAGCAGTGACAAGGGCTCCGCTAGCAATCAGCCCCAGCATTTT. Translated, it gives CASSDKGSASNQPQHF.

V is TRBV4-2 and J is TRBJ1-5; D perhaps matches TRBD1 (6 bases). V dropped 0 bases and J dropped 6 bases, with 12 bases sitting between them. The CDR3 is 15 residues long. Germline V gene sequence: CDR1 LGHNA, CDR2 YNFKEQ. This CDR3 is CASSQDRGASQPQHF. The CDR3, as DNA: TGTGCCAGCAGCCAAGATCGGGGGGCCAGTCAGCCCCAGCATTTT.

The chain uses TRBV11-3 and TRBJ2-1, with 10 bases fitting TRBD2. Germline V gives CDR1 SGHNT, CDR2 YENEEA. The CDR3 runs to 17 residues. V lost 5 bases, J lost 5 bases, and 12 bases stayed unmatched. CDR3 bases: TGTGCCAGCAGCCCTGGCCTCACTAGCGGGGATAACAATGAGCAGTTCTTC. Translating it yields CASSPGLTSGDNNEQFF.

V is TRBV5-1 and J is TRBJ2-7, with 9 bases that match TRBD1. The CDR3 totals 15 residues. Germline assignment: CDR1 SGHRS and CDR2 YFSETQ. J was trimmed by 3 bases and V by 4 bases; bases with no gene match: 8. CDR3 loop: CASSISQGADYEQYF. CDR3 in DNA: TGCGCCAGCAGCATTTCACAGGGGGCGGACTACGAGCAGTACTTC.

The chain uses TRBV19 and TRBJ1-1; D is uncertain. The germline V gene has CDR1 LNHDA and CDR2 SQIVND (reference sequence). The length of the CDR3 is 13 residues. Trimming stripped 5 bases from V and 1 base from J, with 8 bases between. CDR3 sequence reads: CASSLEKNTEAFF. The CDR3 DNA reads as TGTGCCAGTAGTCTCGAAAAGAACACTGAAGCTTTCTTT.

The table lists this clone with a count of one. The rearrangement links TRBV5-4 to TRBJ2-5; TRBD2 matches at 13 bases. The V gene's germline CDR1 is SGHNT and CDR2 YYREEE (reference sequence). The junction had 3 bases not matched to a gene; V was cut back by 3 bases and J by 1 base. The CDR3 has 16 residues. Here the CDR3 reads CASSSGLAGLQETQYF. As DNA, the CDR3 is TGTGCCAGCAGCTCGGGACTAGCGGGGCTCCAAGAGACCCAGTACTTC.

V and J are TRBV6-6 and TRBJ1-6, with D perhaps TRBD1 (5 bases). The V gene's germline CDR1 is MNHNY and CDR2 SVGAGI (reference sequence). Trimming removed 2 bases from V and 12 bases from J, with 20 bases in between. The CDR3 totals 16 residues. CDR3: CASSYRKTVVQGPLHF. For the CDR3, the DNA is TGTGCCAGCAGTTACAGAAAGACAGTTGTCCAAGGACCCCTCCACTTT.

A few counts support this clone. The gene calls are TRBV4-2 and TRBJ1-2, with 8 bases that match TRBD1. This CDR3 comprises 16 residues. The ends lost 4 bases at V and 5 bases at J; junction bases unmatched: 12. Germline CDR1 reads LGHNA; CDR2 reads YNFKEQ. CDR3 bases: TGTGCCAGCAGCCCGGAGGGGGACAGGCCGCTGTATGGCTACACCTTC. This translates into CASSPEGDRPLYGYTF.

The chain has TRBV28 and TRBJ2-7; 10 bases line up with TRBD2. The CDR3 runs 14 residues. Germline assignment: CDR1 MDHEN and CDR2 SYDVKM. V shed 6 bases and J 2 bases; nucleotides not matched to a gene: 4. This chain's CDR3 is CASRGTSDAYEQYF. The CDR3 DNA reads TGTGCCAGCAGGGGGACTAGCGACGCCTACGAGCAGTACTTC. The full variable domain, rest sourced from reference TRBV28 and TRBJ2-7, is DVKVTQSSRYLVKRTGEKVFLECVQDMDHENMFWYRQDPGLGLRLIYFSYDVKMKEKGDIPEGYSVSREKKERFSLILESASTNQTSMYLCASRGTSDAYEQYFGPGTRLTVT.

The chain carries TRBV6-2 or TRBV6-3 and TRBJ1-4, with 7 bases identical to TRBD1. CDR1 MNHEY and CDR2 SVGEGT come from the germline V gene. The CDR3 is made up of 16 amino acids. Trimming removed 0 bases from V and 2 bases from J; junction bases left unmatched: 3. The DNA for the CDR3 is TGTGCCAGCAGTTACTCAAGGGGGCGGACTAATGAAAAACTGTTTTTT. Translation: CASSYSRGRTNEKLFF.

This clone has a handful of counts. The chain carries TRBV7-9 and TRBJ2-7, with TRBD2 matching 8 bases. Germline V CDR1 and CDR2: SEHNR, FQNEAQ (reference sequence). The ends lost 2 bases at V and 2 bases at J; junction bases unmatched: 5. This CDR3 contains 15 residues. In nucleotides, the CDR3 is TGTGCCAGCAGCTTAATTCCGGGAGGGGCCTACGAGCAGTACTTC. As protein: CASSLIPGGAYEQYF.

V usage is TRBV28 and J usage is TRBJ2-1, with D unclear. Germline V gene sequence: CDR1 MDHEN, CDR2 SYDVKM. Trimming took off 6 bases at V and 1 base at J, with 19 bases between the two ends. This CDR3 has 17 amino acids. The CDR3 region is CASRSPAATKSYNEQFF. CDR3 sequence (DNA): TGTGCCAGCAGAAGTCCGGCCGCGACGAAATCCTACAATGAGCAGTTCTTC.

A single count supports this clone. The gene calls are TRBV7-9 and TRBJ2-2; 7 bases are shared with TRBD2. After removal of 4 bases from V and 7 bases from J, the junction contained 12 bases not matched to a gene. The CDR3 sequence is 16 residues long. Germline V gene data show CDR1 as SEHNR and CDR2 as FQNEAQ (reference sequence). The CDR3: CASSSSLWERGGELFF. The CDR3 nucleotides read TGTGCCAGCAGCTCCTCCTTGTGGGAGCGGGGCGGGGAGCTGTTTTTT.

V is TRBV3-1 (or the pseudogene TRBV3-2) and J is TRBJ1-2, with unresolved D. CDR1 is LGHDT, CDR2 YNNKEL, per germline (reference sequence). The CDR3 totals 15 residues. V was trimmed by 1 base and J by 2 bases, leaving 11 bases between them. The DNA for the CDR3 is TGTGCCAGCAGCCAAGTGGCAGGAAGAAACTATGGCTACACCTTC. Encoded protein: CASSQVAGRNYGYTF.

Comment on this clone: Other DNA sequences of this sample code for an identical CDR3. The rearrangement joins TRBV28 to TRBJ1-5, with D possibly being TRBD1 (5 bases). CDR1 and CDR2 from the germline V gene are MDHEN and SYDVKM. V lost 2 bases to trimming and J lost 2 bases, with 7 bases between them. The CDR3 is made up of 14 amino acids. The CDR3, as DNA: TGTGCCAGCAGTTTAGGGGGTGGCAATCAGCCCCAGCATTTT. Translating it yields CASSLGGGNQPQHF.

The CDR3 spells CASSLTGGETQYF. Written as DNA, the CDR3 is TGTGCCAGCAGCCTCACAGGGGGAGAGACCCAGTACTTC. The chain is built from TRBV9 and TRBJ2-5, with 8 positions matching TRBD1. V shed 4 bases, J shed 4 bases, and the junction held 3 bases outside the gene matches. The CDR3 has 13 amino acids. Germline CDR1 reads SGDLS; CDR2 reads YYNGEE.

This clone was observed a single time. The chain employs TRBV3-1 (or the pseudogene TRBV3-2) and TRBJ2-5; 8 bases agree with TRBD2. In germline, CDR1 is LGHDT, CDR2 YNNKEL (reference sequence). This CDR3 comprises 17 residues. Losses at the gene ends were 1 base for V and 4 bases for J; bases not matched to a gene: 11. CDR3: CASSQGLAGQVTETQYF. CDR3 DNA sequence: TGTGCCAGCAGCCAAGGGTTAGCGGGGCAGGTTACAGAGACCCAGTACTTC.